Presented here are 17 T cell receptor beta chains from one specimen sequenced in a study of blood T cell repertoires in COVID-19. TCRdb's table, derived via immunoSEQ multiplex PCR, lists solely in-frame clones and lacks some. The data contain approximately 360,000 clones, approximately 88% of them singletons. Sequencing used peripheral blood. The receptors stem from a man between 35 and 55 years old with acute or convalescent COVID-19.

This CDR3 reads CASSPLGGGSGANVLTF. The CDR3 DNA sequence: TGTGCCAGCAGCCCCTTGGGTGGAGGATCTGGGGCCAACGTCCTGACTTTC. This chain uses TRBV7-2 with TRBJ2-6, with TRBD2 as a possible D gene (5 bases). Deletions cut 5 bases from V and 1 base from J, with 15 bases between. The germline V gene encodes CDR1 SGHTA and CDR2 FQGNSA. CDR3 length: 17 amino acids. Full variable domain (outside the CDR3, taken from reference TRBV7-2 and TRBJ2-6): GAGVSQSPSNKVTEKGKDVELRCDPISGHTALYWYRQSLGQGLEFLIYFQGNSAPDKSGLPSDRFSAERTGGSVSTLTIQRTQQEDSAVYLCASSPLGGGSGANVLTFGAGSRLTVL.

About this clone: Additional DNA sequences in this sample encode the identical CDR3. The V call is TRBV6-5, the J call TRBJ1-1; 9 nucleotides align to TRBD1. Germline CDR1 is MNHEY and CDR2 is SVGAGI. This CDR3 is built from 13 residues. V lost 5 bases to trimming and J lost 5 bases; unmatched junction nucleotides: 3. The CDR3 region is CASSPTGGTEAFF. CDR3 bases: TGTGCCAGCAGTCCGACAGGGGGAACTGAAGCTTTCTTT.

The rearrangement uses TRBV2 and TRBJ1-5, with TRBD1 as a possible D gene (6 bases). The V end was cut by 7 bases, the J end by 1 base, with 11 bases between. The CDR3 totals 14 residues. CDR1 and CDR2 from the germline V gene are SNHLY and FYNNEI. Here the CDR3 DNA reads TGTGCCAGCATTCCAGGGGAGAGCAATCAGCCCCAGCATTTT. Its translation is CASIPGESNQPQHF.

The chain joins TRBV5-4 to TRBJ1-2; D is possibly TRBD1 (6 bases). CDR3 length: 13 residues. Germline V lookup: CDR1 SGHNT, CDR2 YYREEE (reference sequence). Trimming left V 3 bases short and J 7 bases short, with 13 bases between. DNA for the CDR3: TGTGCCAGCAGCTCGGACAGCCCTATTGGCTACACCTTC. It translates to CASSSDSPIGYTF.

The chain employs TRBV30 and TRBJ2-1; D ambiguous. The germline CDR1 and CDR2 sequences are GTSNPN and SVGIG (reference sequence). With 2 bases removed from V and 5 bases from J, the gap between germline ends came to 7 bases. The CDR3 sequence is 12 residues long. The CDR3 loop reads CAWSLEHNEQFF. CDR3 coding DNA: TGTGCCTGGAGTCTAGAACACAATGAGCAGTTCTTC.

This clone was counted once. This chain connects TRBV10-3 to TRBJ1-5; 7 nucleotides match TRBD1. This CDR3 has 13 residues. Germline V gene data show CDR1 as ENHRY and CDR2 as SYGVKD. Trimming at V came to 7 bases and at J to 6 bases, leaving 6 bases not matched to a gene. CDR3: CAITDRESQPQHF. As DNA, the CDR3 is TGTGCCATCACCGACAGGGAATCTCAGCCCCAGCATTTT.

This chain links TRBV11-2 with TRBJ1-6; D is undetermined. The CDR3 totals 16 residues. Germline V gene lookup returns CDR1 SGHAT and CDR2 FQNNGV. V lost 5 bases and J lost 5, with 16 bases in between. Written as DNA, the CDR3 is TGTGCCAGCAGCCCAGCGAGGGCCCGTAATAATTCACCCCTCCACTTT. Its translation: CASSPARARNNSPLHF.

This clone has just one count. This sequence joins TRBV28 and TRBJ1-5; 11 bases are shared with TRBD1. The CDR3 is 17 residues long. Per germline, CDR1 MDHEN and CDR2 SYDVKM. The V and J ends lost 6 bases and 4 bases, in that order; junction bases with no gene match: 11. Here the CDR3 reads CASRETDRGRPNQPQHF. CDR3 in DNA: TGTGCCAGCAGGGAAACGGACAGGGGGCGGCCTAATCAGCCCCAGCATTTT.

The rearrangement links TRBV18 to TRBJ1-1, with D unresolved. This CDR3 spans 14 amino acids. Germline CDR1 KGHSH, CDR2 LQKENI. The V end was cut by 5 bases, the J end by 0 bases, with 10 bases between. This chain's CDR3 is CASSTESMNTEAFF. The CDR3 DNA follows: TGTGCCAGCTCAACGGAGAGCATGAACACTGAAGCTTTCTTT.

The rearrangement joins TRBV5-1 to TRBJ2-7; no definite D call. CDR3 length equals 15 residues. CDR1 and CDR2 (germline): SGHRS, YFSETQ. Between the trimmed V and J ends, which lost 2 bases and 0 bases, there was a span of 12 bases. In DNA form, the CDR3 reads TGCGCCAGCAGCTTATTAGAGGATTACTCCTACGAGCAGTACTTC. It codes for CASSLLEDYSYEQYF.

The rearrangement uses TRBV6-1 and TRBJ1-2, with 10 bases matching TRBD1. Germline-derived CDR1 and CDR2 are MNHNS and SASEGT. Germline trimming cut 3 bases from V and 1 base from J; bases unmatched to any gene: 2. The CDR3 runs to 15 residues. The CDR3 sequence is CASSEGTGVNYGYTF. The CDR3 nucleotides are TGTGCCAGCAGTGAGGGGACAGGGGTTAACTATGGCTACACCTTC.

This clone is a singleton in its sample. This CDR3 reads CATSDHGLAGGYTDTQYF. In DNA form, the CDR3 reads TGTGCCACCAGTGACCACGGACTAGCGGGGGGCTACACAGATACGCAGTATTTT. The J gene is TRBJ2-3, the V gene TRBV24-1, with 14 bases aligning to TRBD2. After removal of 4 bases from V and 2 bases from J, the junction contained 7 bases not matched to a gene. The CDR3 spans 18 residues. Germline CDR1 reads KGHDR; CDR2 reads SFDVKD.

The chain uses TRBV12-3 or TRBV12-4 and TRBJ1-2; possibly TRBD1 for D (5 bases). With 6 bases removed from V and 8 bases from J, the gap between germline ends came to 13 bases. The CDR3 is made up of 12 amino acids. The DNA of the CDR3 is TGTGCCAGCAGCTTAAGGGGTGGGGGCTACACCTTC. Its translation is CASSLRGGGYTF.

The chain couples TRBV6-6 to TRBJ2-7; the match to TRBD1 covers 10 bases. The CDR3 covers 14 residues. Germline CDR1 and CDR2: MNHNY and SVGAGI (reference sequence). Germline trimming cut 6 bases from V and 3 bases from J; bases unmatched to any gene: 5. For the CDR3, the DNA is TGTGCCAGCAGAGACGGACAGGGGGACTACGAGCAGTACTTC. It specifies CASRDGQGDYEQYF.

The chain uses TRBV6-4 and TRBJ1-5, with D perhaps TRBD1 (6 bases). The CDR3 consists of 13 residues. Germline CDR1 is MRHNA and CDR2 is SNTAGT. Trimming pared 6 bases from V and 7 bases from J, leaving 13 bases between. This CDR3 is CASRIIRGQPQHF. CDR3 nucleotides: TGTGCCAGCAGGATAATCAGGGGCCAGCCCCAGCATTTT.

The chain has TRBV9 and TRBJ2-1; TRBD1 aligns across 7 bases. V shed 6 bases, J shed 7 bases, and the junction held 1 base outside the gene matches. Germline lookup yields CDR1 SGDLS and CDR2 YYNGEE. The CDR3 extends over 11 amino acids. DNA of the CDR3: TGTGCCAGCAAACAGGGGAATGAGCAGTTCTTC. This gives the protein CASKQGNEQFF. The full variable domain, its missing parts supplied by reference TRBV9 and TRBJ2-1, is DSGVTQTPKHLITATGQRVTLRCSPRSGDLSVYWYQQSLDQGLQFLIQYYNGEERAKGNILERFSAQQFPDLHSELNLSSLELGDSALYFCASKQGNEQFFGPGTRLTVL.

CDR3 DNA: TGTGCCATCAGTGATATAGACAGGGCTGATCAGCCCCAGCATTTT. It codes for CAISDIDRADQPQHF. The chain recombines TRBV10-3 with TRBJ1-5; the match to TRBD1 covers 7 bases. Trimming cost V 3 bases and J 5 bases; bases outside gene matches: 7. Germline CDR1 reads ENHRY; CDR2 reads SYGVKD. This CDR3 region has 15 residues.